The source of this TCR beta chain is a study of T-cell reconstitution after alpha-beta-depleted transplantation in children. Study-wide points: Some patients owed their high day-60 TCRbeta diversity to surviving recipient T cells and thymic progenitors. Among T cells one year after transplant, newly produced cells accounted for most counts and diversity. Reported findings indicate that, about two months after transplant, alpha-beta T cells came from several hundred expanded clones, which were derived from non-depleted graft cells.

This clonotype was seen at least ten times. Its antigen is unidentified. This CDR3 contains 18 residues. V lost 3 bases, J lost 0 bases, and 20 bases lay in between. Germline lookup yields CDR1 MDHEN and CDR2 SYDVKM. Preparation of the TCRbeta library was carried out with unique molecular identifiers. One entry per CDR3 protein results from TCRdb running MiXCR on the PCR reads. The sample yields around 500,000 distinct CDR3 sequences, more than 20% seen once. The receptor was isolated from a boy younger than two who had a stem cell transplant for acute myeloid leukemia, so the T cells may come from the graft donor. The sample here was PBMCs, mostly from graft donor cells, taken 360 days after TCRalphabeta/CD19-depleted stem cell transplant. The chain has TRBV28 and TRBJ2-5; possibly TRBD1 for D (5 bases). CDR3 nucleotide sequence: TGTGCCAGCAGTTTCTCATCAACAGGACACTGGTACCAAGAGACCCAGTACTTC. It specifies CASSFSSTGHWYQETQYF.